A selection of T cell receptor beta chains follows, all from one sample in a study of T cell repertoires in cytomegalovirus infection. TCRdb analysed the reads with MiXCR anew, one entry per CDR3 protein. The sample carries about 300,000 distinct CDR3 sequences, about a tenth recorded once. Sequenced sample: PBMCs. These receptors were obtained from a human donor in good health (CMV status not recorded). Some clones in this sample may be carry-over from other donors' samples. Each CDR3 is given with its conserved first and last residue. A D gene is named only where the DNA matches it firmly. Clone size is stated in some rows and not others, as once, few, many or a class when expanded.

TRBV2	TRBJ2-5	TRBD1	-	TGTGCCAGCGGGGGTCAGGGGGCGCGGCGGGAGACCCAGTACTTC	CASGGQGARRETQYF
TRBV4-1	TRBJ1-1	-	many	TGCGCCAGCAGCACCGGGATTCGGAACACTGAAGCTTTCTTT	CASSTGIRNTEAFF
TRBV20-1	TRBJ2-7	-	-	TGCAGTGCTAGTAGACTCTCTAGTGAGCAGTACTTC	CSASRLSSEQYF
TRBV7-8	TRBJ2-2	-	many	TGTGCCAGCAGCCCCAGACAGGGAGGGAACACCGGGGAGCTGTTTTTT	CASSPRQGGNTGELFF
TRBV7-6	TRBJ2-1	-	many	TGTGCCAGCAGACCCGGTGGGGGCAGGGGCAATGAGCAGTTCTTC	CASRPGGGRGNEQFF
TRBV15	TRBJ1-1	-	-	TGTGCCACCAGCACGCAGGTCAGAGTGAACACTGAAGCTTTCTTT	CATSTQVRVNTEAFF
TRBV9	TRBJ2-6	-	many	TGTGCCAGCAGCGATACAGGGATGACCTCTGGGGCCAACGTCCTGACTTTC	CASSDTGMTSGANVLTF
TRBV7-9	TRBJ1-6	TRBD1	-	TGTGCCAGCAGCTTAAGGACAGGGATCCATAATTCACCCCTCCACTTT	CASSLRTGIHNSPLHF
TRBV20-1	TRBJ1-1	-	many	TGCAGTGCAAGCCGGGGCCCCACTGAAGCTTTCTTT	CSASRGPTEAFF
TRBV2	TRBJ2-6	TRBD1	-	TGTGCCAGCAGTGAAGCCCGACAGGGAAACGGGGCCAACGTCCTGACTTTC	CASSEARQGNGANVLTF
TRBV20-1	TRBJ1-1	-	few	TGCAGTGCTAGACTAGGGCAAATGAACACTGAAGCTTTCTTT	CSARLGQMNTEAFF
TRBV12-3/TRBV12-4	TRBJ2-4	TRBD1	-	TGTGCCAGCAGTTTGAAGGGGACAGGCCTCGGCGGTAACATTCAGTACTTC	CASSLKGTGLGGNIQYF
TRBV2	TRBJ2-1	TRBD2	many	TGTGCCAGCAGTGACGTTAGCGGGGGAGAGCAGTTCTTC	CASSDVSGGEQFF
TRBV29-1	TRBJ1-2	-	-	TGCAGCGTTCGCACCAACTATGGCTACACCTTC	CSVRTNYGYTF
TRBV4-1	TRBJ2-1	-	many	TGCGCCAGCAGCCAAGATCCGGGGGATGAGCAGTTCTTC	CASSQDPGDEQFF
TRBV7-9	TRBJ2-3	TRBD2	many	TGTGCCAGCAGCTTGACTAGCGGGGGGTCAGATACGCAGTATTTT	CASSLTSGGSDTQYF
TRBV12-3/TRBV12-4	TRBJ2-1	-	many	TGTGCCAGCAGTCCGGGCGGGGGCCCCTACAATGAGCAGTTCTTC	CASSPGGGPYNEQFF
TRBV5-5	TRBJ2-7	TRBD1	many	TGTGCCAGCAGCTTTTTCCGGGACAGGGGCTCCTACGAGCAGTACTTC	CASSFFRDRGSYEQYF
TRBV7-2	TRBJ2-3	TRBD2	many	TGTGCCAGCAGGGGGGGAGGGACTAGCGGGGGGTGGAAGTATTTT	CASRGGGTSGGWKYF
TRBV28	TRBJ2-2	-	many	TGTGCCAGCAGGTTTTGGGGCGGGGAGCTGTTTTTT	CASRFWGGELFF
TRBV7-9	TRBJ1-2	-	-	TGTGCCAGCAGCCCAGGGCATGACTATGGCTACACCTTC	CASSPGHDYGYTF